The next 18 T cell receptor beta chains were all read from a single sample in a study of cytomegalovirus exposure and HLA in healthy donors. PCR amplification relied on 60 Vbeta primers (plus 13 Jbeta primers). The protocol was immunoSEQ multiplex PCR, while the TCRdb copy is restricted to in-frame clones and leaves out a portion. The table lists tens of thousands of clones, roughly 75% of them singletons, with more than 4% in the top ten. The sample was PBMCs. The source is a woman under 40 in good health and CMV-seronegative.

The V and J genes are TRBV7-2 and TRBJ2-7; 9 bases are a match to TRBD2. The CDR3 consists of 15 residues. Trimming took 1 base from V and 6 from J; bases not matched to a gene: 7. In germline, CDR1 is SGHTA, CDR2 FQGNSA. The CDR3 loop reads CASSLVVRGGGEQYF. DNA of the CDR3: TGTGCCAGCAGCTTAGTTGTGCGGGGGGGCGGCGAGCAGTACTTC.

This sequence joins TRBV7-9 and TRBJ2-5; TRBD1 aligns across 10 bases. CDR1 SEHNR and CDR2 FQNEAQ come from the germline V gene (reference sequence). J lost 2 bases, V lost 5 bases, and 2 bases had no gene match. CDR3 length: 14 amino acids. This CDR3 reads CASSRTGGQETQYF. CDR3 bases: TGTGCCAGCAGCCGGACAGGGGGTCAAGAGACCCAGTACTTC.

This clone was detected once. The CDR3 protein is CASRRRQGAPGTEAFF. CDR3 nucleotide sequence: TGTGCCAGCAGGCGCCGACAGGGGGCCCCGGGCACTGAAGCTTTCTTT. The V call is TRBV7-8, the J call TRBJ1-1; 10 positions agree with TRBD1. J was trimmed by 4 bases and V by 6 bases; bases with no gene match: 11. The CDR3 consists of 16 residues. The germline V gene has CDR1 SGHVS and CDR2 FQNEAQ.

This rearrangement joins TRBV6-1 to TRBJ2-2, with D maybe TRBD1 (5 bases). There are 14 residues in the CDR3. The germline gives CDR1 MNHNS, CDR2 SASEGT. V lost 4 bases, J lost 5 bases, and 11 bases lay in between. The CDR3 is CASSGSGKTGELFF. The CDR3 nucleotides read TGTGCCAGCAGTGGGTCAGGGAAGACCGGGGAGCTGTTTTTT.

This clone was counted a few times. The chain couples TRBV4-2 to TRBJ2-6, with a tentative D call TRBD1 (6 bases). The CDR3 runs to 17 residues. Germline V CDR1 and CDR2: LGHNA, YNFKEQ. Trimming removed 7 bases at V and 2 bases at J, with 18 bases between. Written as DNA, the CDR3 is TGTGCCAGCACCCCCGGGAATGGGGGCGCTGGGGCCAACGTCCTGACTTTC. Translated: CASTPGNGGAGANVLTF.

Here the CDR3 DNA reads TGCGCCAGCAGCCAAGAATTAGGGACATCCTATGGCTACACCTTC. Translation gives CASSQELGTSYGYTF. The chain employs TRBV4-3 and TRBJ1-2, with D possibly TRBD1 on 6 matching bases. The CDR3 has 15 amino acids. V shed 0 bases and J shed 4 bases, with 12 bases lying between them. Germline CDR1 and CDR2: LGHNA and YSLEER.

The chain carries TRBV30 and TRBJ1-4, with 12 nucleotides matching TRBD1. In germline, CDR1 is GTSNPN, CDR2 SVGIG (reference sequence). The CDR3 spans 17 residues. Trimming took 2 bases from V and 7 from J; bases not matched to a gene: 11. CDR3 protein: CAWSKGTGGVRSEKLFF. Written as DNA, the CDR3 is TGTGCCTGGAGTAAGGGGACAGGGGGCGTTAGATCTGAAAAACTGTTTTTT.

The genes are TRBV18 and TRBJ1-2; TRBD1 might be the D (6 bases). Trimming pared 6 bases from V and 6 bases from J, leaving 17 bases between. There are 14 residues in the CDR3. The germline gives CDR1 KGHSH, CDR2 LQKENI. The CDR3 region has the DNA TGTGCCAGCTCGTCCGGGACACAAATGGATGGCTACACCTTC. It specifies CASSSGTQMDGYTF.

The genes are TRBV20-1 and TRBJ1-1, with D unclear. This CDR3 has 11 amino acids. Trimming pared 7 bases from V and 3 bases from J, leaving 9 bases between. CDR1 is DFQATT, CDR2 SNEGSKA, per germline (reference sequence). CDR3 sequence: CSVSAYTEAFF. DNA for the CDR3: TGCAGTGTCAGCGCGTACACTGAAGCTTTCTTT.

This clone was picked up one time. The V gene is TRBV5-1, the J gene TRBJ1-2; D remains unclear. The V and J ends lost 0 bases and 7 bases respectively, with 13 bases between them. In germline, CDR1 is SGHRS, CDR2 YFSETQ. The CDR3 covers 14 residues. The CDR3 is CASSLGRGSRGYTF. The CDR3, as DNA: TGCGCCAGCAGCTTGGGGCGGGGTTCGCGTGGCTACACCTTC.

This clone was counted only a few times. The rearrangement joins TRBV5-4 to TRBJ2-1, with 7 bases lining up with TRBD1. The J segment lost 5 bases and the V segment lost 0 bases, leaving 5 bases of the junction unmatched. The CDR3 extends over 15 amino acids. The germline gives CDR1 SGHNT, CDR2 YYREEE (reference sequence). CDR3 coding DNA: TGTGCCAGCAGCTTGGTTCCGGGACAGAACAATGAGCAGTTCTTC. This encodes CASSLVPGQNNEQFF.

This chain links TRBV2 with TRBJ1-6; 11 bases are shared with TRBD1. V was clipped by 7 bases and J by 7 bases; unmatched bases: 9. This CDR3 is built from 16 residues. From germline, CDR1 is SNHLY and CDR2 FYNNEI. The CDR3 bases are TGTGCCAGCATGAGGGGACAGGGGGTGATGAATTCACCCCTCCACTTT. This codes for CASMRGQGVMNSPLHF.

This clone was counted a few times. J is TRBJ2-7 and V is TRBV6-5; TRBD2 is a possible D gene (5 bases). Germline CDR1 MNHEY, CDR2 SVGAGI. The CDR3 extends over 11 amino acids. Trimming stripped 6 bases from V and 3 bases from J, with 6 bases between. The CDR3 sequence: CASSRGYEQYF. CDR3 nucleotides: TGTGCCAGCAGCCGGGGCTACGAGCAGTACTTC.

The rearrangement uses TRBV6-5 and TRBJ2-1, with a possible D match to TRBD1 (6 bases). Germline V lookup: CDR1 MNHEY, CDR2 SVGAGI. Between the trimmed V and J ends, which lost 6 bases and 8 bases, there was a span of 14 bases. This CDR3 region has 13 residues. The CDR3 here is CASSLTGRHEQFF. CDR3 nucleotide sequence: TGTGCCAGCAGCCTCACAGGGCGCCATGAGCAGTTCTTC.

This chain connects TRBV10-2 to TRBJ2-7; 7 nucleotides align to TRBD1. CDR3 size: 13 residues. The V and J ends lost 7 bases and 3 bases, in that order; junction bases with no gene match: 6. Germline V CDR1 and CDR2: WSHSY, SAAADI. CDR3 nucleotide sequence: TGCGCCAGCAAACCCGGGACAGACTACGAGCAGTACTTC. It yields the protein CASKPGTDYEQYF.

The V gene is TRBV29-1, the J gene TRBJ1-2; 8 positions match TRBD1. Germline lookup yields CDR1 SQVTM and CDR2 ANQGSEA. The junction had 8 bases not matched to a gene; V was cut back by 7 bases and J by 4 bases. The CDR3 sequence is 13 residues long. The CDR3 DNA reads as TGCAGCGCCCAGGGGGCGACGCTCTATGGCTACACCTTC. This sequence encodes CSAQGATLYGYTF.

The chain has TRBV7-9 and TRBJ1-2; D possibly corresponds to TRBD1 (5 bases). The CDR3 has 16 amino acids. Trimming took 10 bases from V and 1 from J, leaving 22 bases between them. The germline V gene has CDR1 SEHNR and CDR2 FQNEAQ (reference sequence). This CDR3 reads CATDKPTQGVNYGYTF. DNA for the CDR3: TGTGCCACCGACAAGCCGACACAAGGGGTTAACTATGGCTACACCTTC.

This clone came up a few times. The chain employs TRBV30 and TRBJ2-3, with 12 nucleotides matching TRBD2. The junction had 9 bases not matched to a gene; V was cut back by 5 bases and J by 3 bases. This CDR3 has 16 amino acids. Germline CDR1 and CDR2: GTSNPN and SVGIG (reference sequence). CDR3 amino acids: CAWDHLAGGPTDTQYF. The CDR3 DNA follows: TGTGCCTGGGACCACCTAGCGGGAGGGCCAACAGATACGCAGTATTTT. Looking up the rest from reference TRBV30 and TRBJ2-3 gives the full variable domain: SQTIHQWPATLVQPVGSPLSLECTVEGTSNPNLYWYRQAAGRGLQLLFYSVGIGQISSEVPQNLSASRPQDRQFILSSKKLLLSDSGFYLCAWDHLAGGPTDTQYFGPGTRLTVL.